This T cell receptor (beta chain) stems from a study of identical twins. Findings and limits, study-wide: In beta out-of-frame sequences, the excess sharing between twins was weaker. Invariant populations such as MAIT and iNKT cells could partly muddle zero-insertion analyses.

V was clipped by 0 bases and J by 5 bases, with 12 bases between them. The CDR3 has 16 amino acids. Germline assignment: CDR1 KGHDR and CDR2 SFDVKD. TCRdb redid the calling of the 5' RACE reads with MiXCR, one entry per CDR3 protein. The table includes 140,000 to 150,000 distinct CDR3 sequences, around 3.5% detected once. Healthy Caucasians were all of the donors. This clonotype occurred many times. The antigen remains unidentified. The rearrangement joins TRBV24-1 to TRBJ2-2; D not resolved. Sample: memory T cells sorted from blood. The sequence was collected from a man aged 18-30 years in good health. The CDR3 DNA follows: TGTGCCACCAGTGATTTGAGAGTCGGAGAGACCGGGGAGCTGTTTTTT. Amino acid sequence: CATSDLRVGETGELFF.